The 13 T cell receptor beta chains below come from one sample, sequenced in a study of T-cell reconstitution after alpha-beta-depleted transplantation in children. Unique molecular identifiers were built into the TCRbeta library. TCRdb re-called the PCR reads with MiXCR, one entry per CDR3 protein. The sample has about 16,000 distinct CDR3 sequences; about 8% are singletons. This material consisted of PBMCs, mostly from graft donor cells, taken 60 days after TCRalphabeta/CD19-depleted stem cell transplant. All receptors come from a boy under three years old who had a stem cell transplant for Wiskott-Aldrich syndrome, so the T cells may come from the graft donor.

This clonotype has ten or more counts. The chain joins TRBV21-1 to TRBJ1-2; the table's D call, TRBD1, was not checked against the DNA. TRBV21-1 counts as a pseudogene. The CDR3 extends over 16 amino acids. CDR3 bases: TGTGCCAGCAGCAAAGTGGGTCCAGGGCCTAACTATGGCTACACCTTC. Its translation is CASSKVGPGPNYGYTF.

The V call is TRBV6-2 or TRBV6-3, the J call TRBJ1-5, with a possible D match to TRBD1 (5 bases). Between the trimmed V and J ends, which lost 6 bases and 7 bases, there was a span of 10 bases. CDR1 MNHEY and CDR2 SVGEGT come from the germline V gene. CDR3 length equals 12 residues. CDR3 region: CASRTVQQPQHF. In DNA, the CDR3 is TGTGCCAGCAGGACAGTACAACAGCCCCAGCATTTT.

This clonotype came up many times. The chain joins TRBV7-2 to TRBJ2-5, with 7 bases aligning to TRBD1. Germline trimming cut 5 bases from V and 2 bases from J; bases unmatched to any gene: 5. CDR1 is SGHTA and CDR2 is FQGNSA in the germline V gene. The CDR3 totals 14 residues. CDR3 protein: CASSPDRVQETQYF. The CDR3 DNA is TGTGCCAGCAGCCCCGACAGGGTACAAGAGACCCAGTACTTC.

As for this clonotype: This may stem from a read error, because a much larger clone lies one nucleotide away. The rearrangement links TRBV20-1 to TRBJ1-3, with D hard to call. Germline CDR1 DFQATT, CDR2 SNEGSKA (reference sequence). The CDR3 length is 13 residues. The DNA of the CDR3 is TGCAGTGCTAGAGACAGCTCTGGAAACACCATATTTTTT. It specifies CSARDSSGNTIFF.

This clonotype has a count of ten or more. The rearrangement links TRBV13 to TRBJ1-3, with D possibly matching TRBD1 (6 bases). CDR1 PRHDT and CDR2 FYEKMQ come from the germline V gene (reference sequence). Trimming cost V 5 bases and J 2 bases, with 13 bases left between them. The CDR3 extends over 15 amino acids. This CDR3 reads CASSSNRVPGNTIYF. In DNA, the CDR3 is TGTGCCAGCAGCAGTAACAGGGTGCCTGGAAACACCATATATTTT.

This clonotype was seen at least ten times. This rearrangement joins TRBV27 to TRBJ2-7; 7 nucleotides agree with TRBD2. V trimming: 0 bases; J trimming: 3 bases; junction bases outside the gene matches: 5. Germline loops: CDR1 MNHEY, CDR2 SMNVEV (reference sequence). The CDR3 covers 15 residues. The CDR3 loop is CASSLSRGDHYEQYF. Here the CDR3 DNA reads TGTGCCAGCAGTTTATCCCGGGGGGATCACTACGAGCAGTACTTC.

This clonotype was detected many times. This rearrangement joins TRBV13 to TRBJ2-4; D is uncertain. Germline-derived CDR1 and CDR2 are PRHDT and FYEKMQ (reference sequence). CDR3 length: 15 residues. V lost 2 bases, J lost 2 bases, and 10 bases lay in between. The CDR3, as DNA: TGTGCCAGCAGCTTATATAGGGAACCCAAAAACATTCAGTACTTC. Its translation: CASSLYREPKNIQYF.

This clonotype was detected ten times or more. The chain recombines TRBV11-2 with TRBJ2-1; D gene unclear. Germline V gives CDR1 SGHAT, CDR2 FQNNGV. V was pared by 1 base and J by 3 bases, with 10 bases between. CDR3 length: 15 amino acids. CDR3 DNA: TGTGCCAGCAGCTTAGGGGCGCCAAACTACAATGAGCAGTTCTTC. Its protein product is CASSLGAPNYNEQFF. The full variable domain, rest sourced from reference TRBV11-2 and TRBJ2-1, is EAGVAQSPRYKIIEKRQSVAFWCNPISGHATLYWYQQILGQGPKLLIQFQNNGVVDDSQLPKDRFSAERLKGVDSTLKIQPAKLEDSAVYLCASSLGAPNYNEQFFGPGTRLTVL.

This clonotype showed up many times. This chain links TRBV9 with TRBJ2-7; D possibly corresponds to TRBD2 (5 bases). V was trimmed by 6 bases and J by 2 bases, leaving 12 bases between them. Germline V gene lookup returns CDR1 SGDLS and CDR2 YYNGEE. The CDR3 loop spans 13 amino acids. This CDR3 reads CASTRGSPYEQYF. CDR3 nucleotide sequence: TGTGCCAGCACCCGCGGGTCACCCTACGAGCAGTACTTC.

This clonotype came up a few times. The chain joins TRBV2 to TRBJ2-7; 11 nucleotides agree with TRBD2. The CDR3 consists of 14 residues. Germline CDR1 is SNHLY and CDR2 is FYNNEI. Losses at the gene ends were 6 bases for V and 6 bases for J; bases not matched to a gene: 7. CDR3 bases: TGTGCCAGCAGATCGGGACTAGCGGATACCGAGCAGTACTTC. Translated: CASRSGLADTEQYF.

This chain joins TRBV11-3 and TRBJ2-1; D perhaps matches TRBD2 (5 bases). This CDR3 is 16 amino acids long. The V gene's germline CDR1 is SGHNT and CDR2 YENEEA. V lost 3 bases, J lost 3 bases, and 15 bases lay in between. In nucleotides, the CDR3 is TGTGCCAGCAGCTTGTGGGGTAGCGAGGTCTACAATGAGCAGTTCTTC. The encoded protein is CASSLWGSEVYNEQFF.

This clonotype has a handful of counts. The chain links TRBV12-3 or TRBV12-4 to TRBJ2-2, with no clear D. The CDR3 is made up of 15 amino acids. V lost 1 base, J lost 13 bases, and 19 bases lay in between. Here the CDR3 reads CASSLVRPLRRTLFF. As DNA, the CDR3 is TGTGCCAGCAGTTTAGTGCGGCCCCTGCGAAGGACGCTGTTTTTT.

This clonotype was seen at least ten times. V is TRBV6-2 or TRBV6-3 and J is TRBJ2-7; 7 bases fit TRBD2. This CDR3 has 14 residues. The V and J ends lost 6 bases and 0 bases, in that order; junction bases with no gene match: 5. Germline V CDR1 and CDR2: MNHEY, SVGEGT. The CDR3 sequence: CASRGRETSYEQYF. The DNA of the CDR3 is TGTGCCAGCAGGGGGCGGGAGACCTCCTACGAGCAGTACTTC.